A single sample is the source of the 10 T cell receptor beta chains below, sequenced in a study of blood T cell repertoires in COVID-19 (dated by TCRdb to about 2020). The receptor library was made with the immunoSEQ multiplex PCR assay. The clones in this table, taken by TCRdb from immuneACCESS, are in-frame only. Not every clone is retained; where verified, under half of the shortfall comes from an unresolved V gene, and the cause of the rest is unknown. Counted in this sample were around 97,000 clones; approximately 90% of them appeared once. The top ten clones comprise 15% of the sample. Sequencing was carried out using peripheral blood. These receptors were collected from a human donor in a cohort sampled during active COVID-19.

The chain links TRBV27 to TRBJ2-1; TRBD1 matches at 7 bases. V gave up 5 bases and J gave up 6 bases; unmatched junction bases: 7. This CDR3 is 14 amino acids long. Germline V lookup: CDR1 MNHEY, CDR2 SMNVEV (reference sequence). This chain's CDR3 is CASSTEGGLNEQFF. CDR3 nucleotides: TGTGCCAGCAGTACAGAAGGGGGCCTCAATGAGCAGTTCTTC.

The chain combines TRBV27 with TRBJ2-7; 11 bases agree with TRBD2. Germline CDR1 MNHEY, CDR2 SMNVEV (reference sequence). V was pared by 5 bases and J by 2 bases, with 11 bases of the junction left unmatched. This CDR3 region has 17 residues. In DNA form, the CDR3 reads TGTGCCAGCAGTCAAACCCCACTAGCGGGAGCACCCTACGAGCAGTACTTC. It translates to CASSQTPLAGAPYEQYF.

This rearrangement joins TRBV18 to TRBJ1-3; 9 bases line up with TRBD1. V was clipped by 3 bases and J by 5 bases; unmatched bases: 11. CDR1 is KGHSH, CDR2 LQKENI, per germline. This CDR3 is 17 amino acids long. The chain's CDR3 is CASSPRQGVLARNTIYF. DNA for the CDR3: TGTGCCAGCTCACCCAGACAGGGGGTCCTAGCCCGAAACACCATATATTTT.

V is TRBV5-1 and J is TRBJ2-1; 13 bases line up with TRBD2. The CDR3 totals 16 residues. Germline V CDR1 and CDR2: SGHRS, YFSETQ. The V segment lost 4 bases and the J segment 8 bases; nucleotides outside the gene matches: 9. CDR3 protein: CASSPRLAGGRDEQFF. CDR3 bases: TGCGCCAGCAGCCCCCGACTAGCGGGGGGTCGGGATGAGCAGTTCTTC.

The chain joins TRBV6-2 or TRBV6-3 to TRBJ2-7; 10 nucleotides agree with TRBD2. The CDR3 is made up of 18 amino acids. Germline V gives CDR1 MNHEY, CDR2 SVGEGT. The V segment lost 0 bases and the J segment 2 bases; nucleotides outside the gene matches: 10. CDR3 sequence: CASSYSTGTSDAPYEQYF. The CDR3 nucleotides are TGTGCCAGCAGTTACTCAACCGGGACTAGCGATGCCCCCTACGAGCAGTACTTC.

The CDR3 here is CASSQDSLAGEQFF. The CDR3 DNA reads TGCGCCAGCAGCCAAGACTCACTAGCGGGGGAGCAGTTCTTC. V and J are TRBV4-3 and TRBJ2-1, with 10 bases identical to TRBD2. CDR3 length equals 14 residues. Germline loops: CDR1 LGHNA, CDR2 YSLEER. With V trimmed by 0 bases and J by 10 bases, 3 bases remained unmatched.

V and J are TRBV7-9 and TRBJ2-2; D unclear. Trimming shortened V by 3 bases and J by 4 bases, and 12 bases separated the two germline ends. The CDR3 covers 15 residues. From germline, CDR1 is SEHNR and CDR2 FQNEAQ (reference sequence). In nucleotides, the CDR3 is TGTGCCAGCAGCTTGGGTAGCCGAGGCACCGGGGAGCTGTTTTTT. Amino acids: CASSLGSRGTGELFF.

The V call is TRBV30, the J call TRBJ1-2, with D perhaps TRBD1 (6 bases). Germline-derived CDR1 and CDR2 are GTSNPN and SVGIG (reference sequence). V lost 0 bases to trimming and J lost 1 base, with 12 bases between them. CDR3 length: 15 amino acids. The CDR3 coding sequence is TGTGCCTGGAGTGTGCCGGAGGACAGTAACTATGGCTACACCTTC. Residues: CAWSVPEDSNYGYTF. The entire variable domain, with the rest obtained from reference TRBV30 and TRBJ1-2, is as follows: SQTIHQWPATLVQPVGSPLSLECTVEGTSNPNLYWYRQAAGRGLQLLFYSVGIGQISSEVPQNLSASRPQDRQFILSSKKLLLSDSGFYLCAWSVPEDSNYGYTFGSGTRLTVV.

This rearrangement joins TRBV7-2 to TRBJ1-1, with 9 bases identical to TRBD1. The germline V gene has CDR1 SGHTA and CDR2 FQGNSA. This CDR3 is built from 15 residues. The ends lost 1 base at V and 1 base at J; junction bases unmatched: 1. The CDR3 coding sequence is TGTGCCAGCAGCTTAGTGGGACAGGGGAACACTGAAGCTTTCTTT. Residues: CASSLVGQGNTEAFF. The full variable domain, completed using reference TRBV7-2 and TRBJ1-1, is GAGVSQSPSNKVTEKGKDVELRCDPISGHTALYWYRQSLGQGLEFLIYFQGNSAPDKSGLPSDRFSAERTGGSVSTLTIQRTQQEDSAVYLCASSLVGQGNTEAFFGQGTRLTVV.

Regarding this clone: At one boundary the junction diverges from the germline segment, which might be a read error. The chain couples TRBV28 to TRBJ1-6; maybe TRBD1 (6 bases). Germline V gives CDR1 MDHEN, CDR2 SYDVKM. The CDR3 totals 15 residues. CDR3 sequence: CASILGGADNSPLHF. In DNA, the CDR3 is TGTGCCAGCATTTTAGGGGGGGCGGATAATTCACCCCTCCACTTT.